These T cell receptor beta chains were read from a single sample in a study of human T cells and chemical hapten exposure. MiXCR was run by TCRdb on the 5' RACE reads, yielding one entry per CDR3 protein. The data show over 95,000 distinct CDR3 sequences, approximately 19% seen once. The receptors here all came from a human donor in good health. Each CDR3 is given with its conserved first and last residue. D genes are given only for firm matches. A clone size is listed for some rows: how often the clone was seen (once, few, many), or a class if it is expanded.

abundance	d_gene	v_gene	j_gene	CDR3nt	CDR3aa
.	TRBD2	TRBV15	TRBJ2-3	TGTGCCACCAGCGTCGAGCGGGGGGTGCAGTATTTT	CATSVERGVQYF
.	TRBD2	TRBV27	TRBJ2-1	TGTGCCAGCAGTTTAGCGCGGGAGAGGGGCCATGAGCAGTTCTTC	CASSLARERGHEQFF
few	.	TRBV14	TRBJ2-1	TGTGCCAGCAGCCAACAGGCCCGGATTGATGAGCAGTTCTTC	CASSQQARIDEQFF
.	TRBD2	TRBV4-2	TRBJ2-1	TGTGCCAGCAGCCAGGGTAGCGGGAGGGGCGATGAGCAGTTCTTC	CASSQGSGRGDEQFF
.	.	TRBV11-2	TRBJ2-7	TGTGCCAGCAGCCCTTCAGGCTACGAGGAGTACTTC	CASSPSGYEEYF
few	.	TRBV12-3/TRBV12-4	TRBJ1-1	TGTGCCAGCATCGGAGGGCCTCCGGCACGGGCTGAAGCTTTCTTT	CASIGGPPARAEAFF
.	.	TRBV7-8	TRBJ2-1	TGTGCCAGCAGCCCATCCTTGGACTTAGCCTTCTACAATGAGCAGTTCTTC	CASSPSLDLAFYNEQFF
few	.	TRBV14	TRBJ1-3	TGTGCCAGCAGCCAAGCCCCCGCGGGCCACTTCTCTGGAAACACCATATATTTT	CASSQAPAGHFSGNTIYF
.	.	TRBV19	TRBJ2-5	TGTGCCAGTAGTATCCAGCGGCAAGAGACCCAGTACTTC	CASSIQRQETQYF
.	.	TRBV7-2	TRBJ2-1	TGTGCCAGCAGCTTTGACTACGGGGCGGGCAATGAGCAGTTCTTC	CASSFDYGAGNEQFF
few	.	TRBV28	TRBJ2-1	TGTGCCAGCAGTTTGGGGGCTGAGGGCAATGAGCAGTTCTTC	CASSLGAEGNEQFF
.	.	TRBV19	TRBJ2-1	TGTGCCAGTCGGTATCGGGGCGGCGCGGAGCAGTTCTTC	CASRYRGGAEQFF
.	.	TRBV7-9	TRBJ1-2	TGTGCCAGCAGGGAACAGGCGTTCTATGGCTACACCTTC	CASREQAFYGYTF
few	.	TRBV5-1	TRBJ2-1	TGCGCCAGCAGCTTTTTAGCGGAAACCTACAATGAGCAGTTCTTC	CASSFLAETYNEQFF
few	.	TRBV14	TRBJ2-7	TGTGCCAGCAGCTCAGTCGTCCGGGCCAACTACGAGCAGTACTTC	CASSSVVRANYEQYF
.	TRBD2	TRBV3-1	TRBJ2-1	TGTGCCAGCAGCGAGACTAGCGGGAGTTACAATGAGCAGTTCTTC	CASSETSGSYNEQFF
few	.	TRBV28	TRBJ2-4	TGTGCCAGCAGTAGGTGGACCAAAAACATTCAGTACTTC	CASSRWTKNIQYF